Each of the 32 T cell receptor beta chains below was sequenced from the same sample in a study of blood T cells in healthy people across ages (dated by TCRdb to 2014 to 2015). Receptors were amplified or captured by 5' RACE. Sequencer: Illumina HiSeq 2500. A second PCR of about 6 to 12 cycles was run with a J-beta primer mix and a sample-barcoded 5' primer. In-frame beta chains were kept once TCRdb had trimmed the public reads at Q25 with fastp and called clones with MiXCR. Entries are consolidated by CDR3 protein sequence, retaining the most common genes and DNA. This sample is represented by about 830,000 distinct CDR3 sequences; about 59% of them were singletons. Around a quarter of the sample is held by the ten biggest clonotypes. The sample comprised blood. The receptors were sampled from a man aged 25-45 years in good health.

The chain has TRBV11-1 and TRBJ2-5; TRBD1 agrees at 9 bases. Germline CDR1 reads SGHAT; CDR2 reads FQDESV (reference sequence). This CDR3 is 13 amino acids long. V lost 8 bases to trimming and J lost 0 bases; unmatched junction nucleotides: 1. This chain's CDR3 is CASGQGNQETQYF. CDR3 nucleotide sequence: TGTGCCAGCGGACAGGGGAACCAAGAGACCCAGTACTTC.

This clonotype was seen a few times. The CDR3 DNA is TGTGCCAGCAGCCGTAACAGGGCGAACACTGAAGCTTTCTTT. Its protein product is CASSRNRANTEAFF. This rearrangement joins TRBV7-2 to TRBJ1-1; D may be TRBD1 (6 bases). The germline gives CDR1 SGHTA, CDR2 FQGNSA. The CDR3 is 14 residues long. V was shortened by 5 bases and J by 1 base, with 11 bases between the two germline ends.

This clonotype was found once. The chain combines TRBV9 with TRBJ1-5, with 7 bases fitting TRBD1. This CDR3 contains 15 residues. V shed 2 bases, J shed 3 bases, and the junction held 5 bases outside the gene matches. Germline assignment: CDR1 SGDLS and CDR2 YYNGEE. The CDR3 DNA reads TGTGCCAGCAGCGTGGGGGGACAGAACAATCAGCCCCAGCATTTT. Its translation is CASSVGGQNNQPQHF.

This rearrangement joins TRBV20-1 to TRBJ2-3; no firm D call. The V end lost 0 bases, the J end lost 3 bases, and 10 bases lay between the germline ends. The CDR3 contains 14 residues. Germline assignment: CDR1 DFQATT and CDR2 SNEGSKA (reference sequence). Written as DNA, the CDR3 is TGCAGTGCTAGAGATCCGCCCCGAACAGATACGCAGTATTTT. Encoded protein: CSARDPPRTDTQYF.

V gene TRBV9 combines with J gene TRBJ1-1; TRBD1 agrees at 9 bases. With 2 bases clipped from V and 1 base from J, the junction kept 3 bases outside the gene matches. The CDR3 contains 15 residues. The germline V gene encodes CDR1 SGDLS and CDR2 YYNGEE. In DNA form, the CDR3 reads TGTGCCAGCAGCGTTGGACAGGGGCCGAACACTGAAGCTTTCTTT. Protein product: CASSVGQGPNTEAFF.

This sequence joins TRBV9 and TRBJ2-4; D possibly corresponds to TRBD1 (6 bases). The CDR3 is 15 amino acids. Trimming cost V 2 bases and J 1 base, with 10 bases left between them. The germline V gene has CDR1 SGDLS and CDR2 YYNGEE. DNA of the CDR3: TGTGCCAGCAGCGTTGCAGGGGATGCCAAAAACATTCAGTACTTC. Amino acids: CASSVAGDAKNIQYF.

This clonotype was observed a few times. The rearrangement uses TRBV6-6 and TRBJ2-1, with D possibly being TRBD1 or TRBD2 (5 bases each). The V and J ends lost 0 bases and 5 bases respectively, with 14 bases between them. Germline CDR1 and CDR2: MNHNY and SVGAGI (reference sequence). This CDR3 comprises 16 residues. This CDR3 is CASSYSLGTENNEQFF. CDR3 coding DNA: TGTGCCAGCAGTTACTCCCTGGGGACCGAGAACAATGAGCAGTTCTTC.

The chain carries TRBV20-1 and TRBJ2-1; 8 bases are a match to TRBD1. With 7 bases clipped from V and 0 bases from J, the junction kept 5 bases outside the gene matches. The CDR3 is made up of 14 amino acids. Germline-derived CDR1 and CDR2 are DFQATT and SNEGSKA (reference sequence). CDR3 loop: CSVAGGPSYNEQFF. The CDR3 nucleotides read TGCAGTGTGGCAGGGGGCCCCTCCTACAATGAGCAGTTCTTC.

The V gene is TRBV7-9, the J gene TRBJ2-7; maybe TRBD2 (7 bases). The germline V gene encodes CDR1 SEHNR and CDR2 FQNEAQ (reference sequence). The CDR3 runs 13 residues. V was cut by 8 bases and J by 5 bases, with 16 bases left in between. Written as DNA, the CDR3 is TGTGCCAGCGGGAGCAAAGGGGGGGACGAGCAGTACTTC. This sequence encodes CASGSKGGDEQYF. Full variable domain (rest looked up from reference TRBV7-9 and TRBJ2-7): DTGVSQNPRHKITKRGQNVTFRCDPISEHNRLYWYRQTLGQGPEFLTYFQNEAQLEKSRLLSDRFSAERPKGSFSTLEIQRTEQGDSAMYLCASGSKGGDEQYFGPGTRLTVT.

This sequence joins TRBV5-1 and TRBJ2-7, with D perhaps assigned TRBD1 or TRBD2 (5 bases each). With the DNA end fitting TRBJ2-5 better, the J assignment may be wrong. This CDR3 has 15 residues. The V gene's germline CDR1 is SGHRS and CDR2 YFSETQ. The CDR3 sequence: CASSKRGATPETQYF. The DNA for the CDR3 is TGCGCCAGCAGCAAACGAGGGGCCACCCCTGAGACCCAGTACTTC.

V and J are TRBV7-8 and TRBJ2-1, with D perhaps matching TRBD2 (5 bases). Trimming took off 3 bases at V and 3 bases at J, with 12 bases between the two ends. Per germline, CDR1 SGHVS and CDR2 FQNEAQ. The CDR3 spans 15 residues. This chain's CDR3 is CASSLSGPVYNEQFF. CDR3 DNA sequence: TGTGCCAGCAGCTTGAGCGGACCAGTCTACAATGAGCAGTTCTTC.

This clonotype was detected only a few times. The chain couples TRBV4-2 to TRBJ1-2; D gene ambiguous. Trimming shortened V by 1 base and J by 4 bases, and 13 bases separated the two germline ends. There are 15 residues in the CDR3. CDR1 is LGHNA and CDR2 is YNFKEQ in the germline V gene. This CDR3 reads CASSQADELGYGYTF. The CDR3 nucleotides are TGTGCCAGCAGCCAAGCCGACGAGCTGGGCTATGGCTACACCTTC.

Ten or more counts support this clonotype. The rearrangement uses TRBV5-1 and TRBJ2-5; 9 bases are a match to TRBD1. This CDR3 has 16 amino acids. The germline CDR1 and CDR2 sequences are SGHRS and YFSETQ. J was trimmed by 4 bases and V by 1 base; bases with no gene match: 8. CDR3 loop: CASSLTWDRAGETQYF. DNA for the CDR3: TGCGCCAGCAGCTTGACCTGGGACAGGGCCGGAGAGACCCAGTACTTC.

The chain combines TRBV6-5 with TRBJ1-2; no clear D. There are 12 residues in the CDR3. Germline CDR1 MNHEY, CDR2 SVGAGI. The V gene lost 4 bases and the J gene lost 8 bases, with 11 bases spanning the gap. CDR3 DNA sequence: TGTGCCAGCAGTTCTGCAACTGGGGGCTACACCTTC. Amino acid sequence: CASSSATGGYTF.

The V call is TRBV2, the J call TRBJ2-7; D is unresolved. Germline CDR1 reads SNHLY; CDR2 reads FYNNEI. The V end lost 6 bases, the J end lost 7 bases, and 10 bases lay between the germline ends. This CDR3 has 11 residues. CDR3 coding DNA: TGTGCCAGCAGAGTACTCAATGAGCAGTACTTC. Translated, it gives CASRVLNEQYF.

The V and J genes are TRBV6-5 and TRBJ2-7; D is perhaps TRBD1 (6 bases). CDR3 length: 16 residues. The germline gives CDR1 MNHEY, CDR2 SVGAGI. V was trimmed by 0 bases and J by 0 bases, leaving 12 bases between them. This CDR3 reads CASSYSTQGSSYEQYF. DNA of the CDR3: TGTGCCAGCAGTTACTCGACACAGGGAAGCTCCTACGAGCAGTACTTC.

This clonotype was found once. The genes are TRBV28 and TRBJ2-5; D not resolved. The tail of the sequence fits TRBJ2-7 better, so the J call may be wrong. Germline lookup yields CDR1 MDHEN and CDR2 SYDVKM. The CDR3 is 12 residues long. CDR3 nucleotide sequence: TGTGCCAGCAGTGCCCCATATGGCGAGCAGTACTTC. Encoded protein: CASSAPYGEQYF.

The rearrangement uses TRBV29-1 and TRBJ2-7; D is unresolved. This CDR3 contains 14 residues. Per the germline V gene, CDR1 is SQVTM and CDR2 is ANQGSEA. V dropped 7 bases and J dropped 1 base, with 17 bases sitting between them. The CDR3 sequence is CSALEYTQSYEQYF. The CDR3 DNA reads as TGCAGCGCCCTCGAGTACACTCAATCCTACGAGCAGTACTTC.

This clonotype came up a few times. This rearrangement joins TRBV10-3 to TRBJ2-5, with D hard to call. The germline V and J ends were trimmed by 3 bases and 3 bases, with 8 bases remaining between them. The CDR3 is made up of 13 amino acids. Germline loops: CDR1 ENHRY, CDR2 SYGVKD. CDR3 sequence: CAISEGVEETQYF. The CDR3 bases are TGTGCCATCAGTGAAGGCGTTGAAGAGACCCAGTACTTC.

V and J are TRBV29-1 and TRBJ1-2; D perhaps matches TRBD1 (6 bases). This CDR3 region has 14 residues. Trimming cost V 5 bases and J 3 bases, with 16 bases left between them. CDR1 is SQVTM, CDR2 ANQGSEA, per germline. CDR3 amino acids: CSVPPGGEDYGYTF. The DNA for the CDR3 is TGCAGCGTTCCCCCGGGGGGCGAGGACTATGGCTACACCTTC.

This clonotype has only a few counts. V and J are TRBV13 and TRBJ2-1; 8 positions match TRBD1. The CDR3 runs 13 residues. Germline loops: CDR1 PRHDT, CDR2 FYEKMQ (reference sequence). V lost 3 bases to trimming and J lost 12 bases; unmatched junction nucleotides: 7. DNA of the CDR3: TGTGCCAGCAGCTTGGGCCTGACAGGGGCGCAGTTCTTC. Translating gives CASSLGLTGAQFF.

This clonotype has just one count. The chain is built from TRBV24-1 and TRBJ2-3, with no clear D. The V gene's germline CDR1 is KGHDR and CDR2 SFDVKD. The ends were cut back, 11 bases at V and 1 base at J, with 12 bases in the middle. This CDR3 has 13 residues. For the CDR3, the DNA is TGTGCCATCGATTCCTGGGGCACAGATACGCAGTATTTT. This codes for CAIDSWGTDTQYF.

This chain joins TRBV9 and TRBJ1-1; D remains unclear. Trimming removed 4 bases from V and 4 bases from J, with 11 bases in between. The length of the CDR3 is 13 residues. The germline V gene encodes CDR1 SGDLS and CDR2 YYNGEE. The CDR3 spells CASSPEWATEAFF. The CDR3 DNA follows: TGTGCCAGCAGCCCCGAGTGGGCCACTGAAGCTTTCTTT.

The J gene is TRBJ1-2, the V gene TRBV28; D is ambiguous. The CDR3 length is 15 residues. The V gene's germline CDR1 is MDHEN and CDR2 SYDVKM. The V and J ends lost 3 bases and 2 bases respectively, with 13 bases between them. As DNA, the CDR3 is TGTGCCAGCAGTTTGCCCGATGGAAGGAACTATGGCTACACCTTC. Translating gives CASSLPDGRNYGYTF.

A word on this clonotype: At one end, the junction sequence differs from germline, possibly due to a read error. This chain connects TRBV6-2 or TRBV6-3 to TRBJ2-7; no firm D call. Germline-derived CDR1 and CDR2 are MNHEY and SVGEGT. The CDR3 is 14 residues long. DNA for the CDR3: TGCGCCAGCAGTTATTTGGTCACCCGGGCCGAGCAGTACTTC. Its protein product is CASSYLVTRAEQYF.

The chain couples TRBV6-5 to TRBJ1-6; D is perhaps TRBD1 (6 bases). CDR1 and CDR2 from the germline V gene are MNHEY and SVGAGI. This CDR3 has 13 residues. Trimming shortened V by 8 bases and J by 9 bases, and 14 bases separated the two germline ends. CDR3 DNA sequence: TGTGCCAGCTCCAGGGGACGAGGTTCACCCCTCCACTTT. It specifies CASSRGRGSPLHF.

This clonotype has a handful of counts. CDR3 sequence (DNA): TGTGCCAGCAGCCGATCACAGGGCGAGACCCAGTACTTC. Residues: CASSRSQGETQYF. This chain joins TRBV7-2 and TRBJ2-5; D is perhaps TRBD1 (6 bases). CDR3 length equals 13 residues. V was trimmed by 5 bases and J by 5 bases, leaving 12 bases between them. Germline assignment: CDR1 SGHTA and CDR2 FQGNSA.

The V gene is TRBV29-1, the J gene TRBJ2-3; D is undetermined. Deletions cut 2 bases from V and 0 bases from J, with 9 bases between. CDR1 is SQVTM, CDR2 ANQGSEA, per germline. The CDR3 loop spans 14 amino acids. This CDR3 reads CSVERVSSTDTQYF. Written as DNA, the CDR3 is TGCAGCGTTGAAAGGGTTTCCAGCACAGATACGCAGTATTTT.

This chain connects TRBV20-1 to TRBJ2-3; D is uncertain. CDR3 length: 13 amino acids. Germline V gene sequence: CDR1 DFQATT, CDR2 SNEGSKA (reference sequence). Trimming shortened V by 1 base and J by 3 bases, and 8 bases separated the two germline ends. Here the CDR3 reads CSARVSETDTQYF. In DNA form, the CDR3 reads TGCAGTGCTAGAGTGTCTGAGACAGATACGCAGTATTTT.

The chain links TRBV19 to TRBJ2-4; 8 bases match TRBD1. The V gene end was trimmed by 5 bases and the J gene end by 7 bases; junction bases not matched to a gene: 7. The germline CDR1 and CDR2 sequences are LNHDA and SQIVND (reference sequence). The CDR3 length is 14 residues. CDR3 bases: TGTGCCAGTAGTGCAGGGGGCAGGGCGAACATTCAGTACTTC. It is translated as CASSAGGRANIQYF.

This CDR3 is CASSSGQEYGYTF. The CDR3 region has the DNA TGTGCCAGCAGCTCCGGACAAGAGTATGGCTACACCTTC. J is TRBJ1-2 and V is TRBV9; tentatively, D is TRBD1 (5 bases). Germline-derived CDR1 and CDR2 are SGDLS and YYNGEE. The ends were cut back, 4 bases at V and 5 bases at J, with 12 bases in the middle. The CDR3 runs to 13 residues.

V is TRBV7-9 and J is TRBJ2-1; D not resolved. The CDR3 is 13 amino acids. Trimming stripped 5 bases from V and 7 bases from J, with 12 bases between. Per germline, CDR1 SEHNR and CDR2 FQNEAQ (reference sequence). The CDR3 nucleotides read TGTGCCAGCAGCCTTAGAAAGGGAAATGAGCAGTTCTTC. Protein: CASSLRKGNEQFF. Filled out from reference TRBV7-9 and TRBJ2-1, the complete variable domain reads DTGVSQNPRHKITKRGQNVTFRCDPISEHNRLYWYRQTLGQGPEFLTYFQNEAQLEKSRLLSDRFSAERPKGSFSTLEIQRTEQGDSAMYLCASSLRKGNEQFFGPGTRLTVL.